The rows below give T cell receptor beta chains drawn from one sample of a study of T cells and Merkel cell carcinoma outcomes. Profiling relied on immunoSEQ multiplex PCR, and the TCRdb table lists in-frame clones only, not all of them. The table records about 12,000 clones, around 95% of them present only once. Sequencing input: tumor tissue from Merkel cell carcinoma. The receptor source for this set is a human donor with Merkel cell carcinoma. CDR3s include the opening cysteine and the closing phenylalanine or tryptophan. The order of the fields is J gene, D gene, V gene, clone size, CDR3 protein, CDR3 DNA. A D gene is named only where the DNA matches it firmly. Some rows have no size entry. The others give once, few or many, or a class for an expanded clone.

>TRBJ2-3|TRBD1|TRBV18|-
CASSRQGASSTDTQYF
TGTGCCAGCTCCCGACAGGGTGCTTCTAGCACAGATACGCAGTATTTT
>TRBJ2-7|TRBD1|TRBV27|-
CASSSTGKSSYEQYF
TGTGCCAGCAGTTCGACAGGGAAGAGCTCCTACGAGCAGTACTTC
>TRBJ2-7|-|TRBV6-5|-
CASSYQTGLYEQYF
TGTGCCAGCAGTTACCAGACAGGCCTCTACGAGCAGTACTTC
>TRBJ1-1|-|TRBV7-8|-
CASSRVYEAFF
TGTGCCAGCAGCCGGGTTTATGAAGCTTTCTTT
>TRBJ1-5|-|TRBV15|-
CATSRPHEPQHF
TGTGCCACCAGCAGACCCCACGAGCCCCAGCATTTT
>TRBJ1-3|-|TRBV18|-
CASSPGISGNTIYF
TGTGCCAGCTCACCAGGCATCTCTGGAAACACCATATATTTT
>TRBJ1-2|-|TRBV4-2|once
CASSVRKTYGYTF
TGTGCCAGCAGCGTGCGAAAGACCTATGGCTACACCTTC
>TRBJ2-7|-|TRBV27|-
CASSSYYEQYF
TGTGCCAGCAGTTCCTACTACGAGCAGTACTTC
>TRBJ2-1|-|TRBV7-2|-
CASSSLRVNEQFF
TGTGCCAGCAGCTCACTCAGGGTGAATGAGCAGTTCTTC
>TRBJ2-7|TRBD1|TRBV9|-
CASSRGQGTFYEQYF
TGTGCCAGCAGCCGCGGACAGGGAACTTTCTACGAGCAGTACTTC
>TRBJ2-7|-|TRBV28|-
CACKDSVTYEQYF
TGTGCTTGTAAGGACAGTGTAACCTACGAGCAGTACTTC
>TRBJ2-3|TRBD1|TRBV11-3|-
CASSLGQGSTDTQYF
TGTGCCAGTAGCCTGGGACAGGGGAGCACAGATACGCAGTATTTT
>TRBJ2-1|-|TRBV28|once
CASSLLGEYYNEQFF
TGTGCCAGCAGTCTGTTGGGGGAATACTACAATGAGCAGTTCTTC
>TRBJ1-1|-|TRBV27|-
CASSSTPSSRPNTEAFF
TGTGCCAGCAGTTCCACCCCCTCCTCCAGACCGAACACTGAAGCTTTCTTT
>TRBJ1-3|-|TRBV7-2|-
CASSLRAMPSSGNTIYF
TGTGCCAGCAGCTTAAGAGCCATGCCGAGCTCTGGAAACACCATATATTTT
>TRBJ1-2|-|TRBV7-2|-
CASSPSGNYGYTF
TGTGCCAGCAGCCCCTCGGGAAACTATGGCTACACCTTC
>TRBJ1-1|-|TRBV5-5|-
CASSRQTNTEAFF
TGTGCCAGCAGTCGACAGACAAACACTGAAGCTTTCTTT
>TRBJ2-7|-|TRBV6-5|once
CASSYGQGTYEQYF
TGTGCCAGCAGTTACGGACAAGGGACCTACGAGCAGTACTTC
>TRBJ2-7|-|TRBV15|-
CATSRGTNYEQYF
TGTGCCACCAGCAGAGGGACCAACTACGAGCAGTACTTC
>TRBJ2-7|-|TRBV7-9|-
CASSLNRAHEQYF
TGTGCCAGCAGCTTGAACAGGGCCCACGAGCAGTACTTC
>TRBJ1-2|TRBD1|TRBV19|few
CASSSRTGTYGYTF
TGTGCCAGTAGTTCGAGGACAGGGACCTATGGCTACACCTTC
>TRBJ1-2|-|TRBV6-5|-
CATRGYGYTF
TGTGCCACCAGGGGTTATGGCTACACCTTC
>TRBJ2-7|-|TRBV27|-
CASSLMTKNYEQYF
TGTGCCAGCAGTTTGATGACCAAAAACTACGAGCAGTACTTC
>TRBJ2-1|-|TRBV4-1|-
CASSQDRRIDEQFF
TGCGCCAGCAGCCAAGATAGGAGAATCGATGAGCAGTTCTTC
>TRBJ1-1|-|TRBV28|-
CASSQDNLGTEAFF
TGTGCCAGCAGCCAGGACAACTTGGGGACTGAAGCTTTCTTT
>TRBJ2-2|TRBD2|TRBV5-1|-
CASSFSGGPGTGELFF
TGCGCCAGCAGCTTCTCGGGAGGGCCGGGCACCGGGGAGCTGTTTTTT
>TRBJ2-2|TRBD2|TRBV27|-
CATYGYWREGGTRNTGELFF
TGTGCCACCTACGGGTACTGGCGGGAGGGAGGAACGAGAAACACCGGGGAGCTGTTTTTT
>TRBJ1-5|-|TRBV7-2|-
CANSFLGGQPQHF
TGTGCCAACAGCTTTCTGGGAGGCCAGCCCCAGCATTTT
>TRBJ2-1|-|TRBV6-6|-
CASSYEPYNEQFF
TGTGCCAGCAGTTATGAGCCCTACAATGAGCAGTTCTTC
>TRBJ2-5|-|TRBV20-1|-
CSSLRGETQYF
TGCAGCTCTCTTAGGGGAGAGACCCAGTACTTC
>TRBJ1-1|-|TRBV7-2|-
CASSLSPAVNTEAFF
TGTGCCAGCAGCTTAAGTCCGGCGGTGAACACTGAAGCTTTCTTT
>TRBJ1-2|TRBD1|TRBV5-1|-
CASSLVGDSSGGYTF
TGCGCCAGCAGCTTGGTGGGGGACAGTTCGGGTGGCTACACCTTC
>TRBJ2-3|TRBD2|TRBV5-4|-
CASSSGQAGVSWTDTQYF
TGTGCCAGCAGCTCCGGACAAGCGGGAGTAAGCTGGACAGATACGCAGTATTTT
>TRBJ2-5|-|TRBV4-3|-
CASSQVPYQETQYF
TGCGCCAGCAGCCAAGTTCCCTACCAAGAGACCCAGTACTTC
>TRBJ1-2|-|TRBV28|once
CASSFGAGRGYTF
TGTGCCAGCAGTTTTGGGGCCGGACGTGGCTACACCTTC
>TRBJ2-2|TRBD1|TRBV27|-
CASSSSGGAGTGELFF
TGTGCCAGCAGTTCATCAGGGGGCGCGGGCACCGGGGAGCTGTTTTTT
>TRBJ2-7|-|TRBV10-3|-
CAISATGDEQYF
TGTGCCATCAGTGCGACAGGAGACGAGCAGTACTTC
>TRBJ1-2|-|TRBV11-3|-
CASSPWARPPFYGYTF
TGTGCCAGCAGCCCCTGGGCCCGCCCCCCCTTCTATGGCTACACCTTC
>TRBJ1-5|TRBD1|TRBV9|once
CASSVGTGGDQPQHF
TGTGCCAGCAGCGTAGGGACAGGGGGAGATCAGCCCCAGCATTTT
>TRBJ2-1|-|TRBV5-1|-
CASSLGPRGNEQFF
TGCGCCAGCAGCTTGGGTCCGAGGGGCAATGAGCAGTTCTTC
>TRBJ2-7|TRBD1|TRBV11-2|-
CASRGDRAPYEQYF
TGTGCCAGCCGCGGGGACAGGGCACCCTACGAGCAGTACTTC
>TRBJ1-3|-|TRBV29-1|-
CSVRETAGNTIYF
TGCAGCGTCCGAGAGACAGCTGGAAACACCATATATTTT
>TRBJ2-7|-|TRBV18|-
CASSPPSGAQYGEQYF
TGTGCCAGCTCACCACCGTCAGGGGCTCAGTATGGCGAGCAGTACTTC
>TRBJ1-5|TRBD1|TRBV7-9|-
CASSLSDRGLDSNQPQHF
TGTGCCAGCAGCTTATCTGACAGGGGACTTGATAGCAATCAGCCCCAGCATTTT
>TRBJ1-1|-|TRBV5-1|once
CASSFQSLNTEAFF
TGCGCCAGCAGCTTTCAAAGTCTGAACACTGAAGCTTTCTTT
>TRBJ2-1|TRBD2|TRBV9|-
CASTESSGTYNEQFF
TGTGCCAGCACCGAGAGTAGCGGGACCTACAATGAGCAGTTCTTC
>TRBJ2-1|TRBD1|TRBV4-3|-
CASSQERTGYNEQFF
TGCGCCAGCAGCCAAGAGCGGACAGGTTACAATGAGCAGTTCTTC
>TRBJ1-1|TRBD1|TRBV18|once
CASSPTGTGLNSEAFF
TGTGCCAGCTCACCGACCGGGACAGGGTTGAACTCTGAAGCTTTCTTT
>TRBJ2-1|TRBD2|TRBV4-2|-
CASSQDRGGQFF
TGTGCCAGCAGCCAAGACCGCGGGGGACAGTTCTTC
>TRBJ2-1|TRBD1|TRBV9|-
CASSVDSGTGGLARVGEQFF
TGTGCCAGCAGCGTAGATAGCGGGACAGGGGGCCTCGCGCGAGTGGGTGAGCAGTTCTTC
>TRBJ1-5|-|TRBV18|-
CASSPDSHQPQHF
TGTGCCAGCTCACCCGACAGCCATCAGCCCCAGCATTTT
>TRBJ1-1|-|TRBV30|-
CAWTVGLMNTEAFF
TGTGCCTGGACCGTAGGATTAATGAACACTGAAGCTTTCTTT
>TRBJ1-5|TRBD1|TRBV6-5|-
CASSQGGSNQPQHF
TGTGCCAGCAGCCAGGGGGGGAGCAATCAGCCCCAGCATTTT
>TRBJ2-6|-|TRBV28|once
CASIPGGVSGANVLTF
TGTGCCAGCATCCCGGGGGGCGTATCTGGGGCCAACGTCCTGACTTTC
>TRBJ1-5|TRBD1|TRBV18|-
CASSQMGQGNNQPQHF
TGTGCCAGCTCCCAGATGGGACAGGGGAACAATCAGCCCCAGCATTTT
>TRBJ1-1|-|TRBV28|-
CASSFLGKGDTEAFF
TGTGCCAGCAGTTTCTTGGGGAAAGGGGACACTGAAGCTTTCTTT
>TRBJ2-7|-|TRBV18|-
CASSPDYEQYF
TGTGCCAGCTCACCGGACTACGAGCAGTACTTC
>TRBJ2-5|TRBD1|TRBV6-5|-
CASRRTGTETQYF
TGTGCCAGCAGGAGGACAGGGACAGAGACCCAGTACTTC
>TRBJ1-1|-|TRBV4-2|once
CASSHRTGSMDTEAFF
TGTGCCAGCAGCCACAGAACAGGGTCGATGGACACTGAAGCTTTCTTT